The 29 T cell receptor beta chains below all came from one sample that was sequenced in a study of blood T cell repertoires in COVID-19. TCRdb's table, derived via immunoSEQ multiplex PCR, lists solely in-frame clones and lacks some. The data contain some 340,000 clones, about four fifths of them singletons. Sequenced input: PBMCs or T cells enriched from blood (not recorded which). The origin of the receptors is a woman aged 50 to 60 who had recovered from COVID-19.

This sequence joins TRBV7-2 and TRBJ2-3; no firm D call. Germline CDR1 and CDR2: SGHTA and FQGNSA. CDR3 length: 16 residues. V lost 1 base, J lost 3 bases, and 14 bases lay in between. The CDR3 is CASSLGSSVRTDTQYF. CDR3 DNA sequence: TGTGCCAGCAGCTTAGGTTCTTCCGTGAGGACAGATACGCAGTATTTT.

Ten or more counts support this clone. The chain is built from TRBV5-1 and TRBJ2-7, with D possibly being TRBD1 (5 bases). Trimming removed 7 bases from V and 0 bases from J, with 14 bases in between. Germline assignment: CDR1 SGHRS and CDR2 YFSETQ. The CDR3 is 14 residues long. The CDR3 region is CASGVDTSSYEQYF. CDR3 DNA sequence: TGCGCCAGCGGCGTGGACACCAGCTCCTACGAGCAGTACTTC.

V gene TRBV2 combines with J gene TRBJ1-2, with a possible D match to TRBD1 (6 bases). Germline V gene sequence: CDR1 SNHLY, CDR2 FYNNEI. Trimming shortened V by 5 bases and J by 6 bases, and 13 bases separated the two germline ends. The CDR3 contains 13 residues. The chain's CDR3 is CASSSQGLHGYTF. The CDR3 DNA reads as TGTGCCAGCAGTTCCCAGGGGCTGCATGGCTACACCTTC.

The rearrangement links TRBV12-3 or TRBV12-4 to TRBJ2-3; D uncertain. The CDR3 has 13 amino acids. V was pared by 3 bases and J by 4 bases, with 8 bases between. CDR3 amino acids: CASSFLGPDTQYF. The CDR3 DNA sequence: TGTGCCAGCAGTTTTCTGGGCCCAGATACGCAGTATTTT.

V is TRBV30 and J is TRBJ1-1; no clear D gene. Germline loops: CDR1 GTSNPN, CDR2 SVGIG (reference sequence). The CDR3 consists of 13 residues. V was shortened by 3 bases and J by 2 bases, with 10 bases between the two germline ends. This CDR3 is CAWRIAPNTEAFF. CDR3 nucleotide sequence: TGTGCCTGGAGGATAGCCCCTAACACTGAAGCTTTCTTT.

The chain recombines TRBV4-3 with TRBJ2-1; TRBD2 might be the D (6 bases). Germline CDR1 is LGHNA and CDR2 is YSLEER. The CDR3 runs to 14 residues. V lost 0 bases to trimming and J lost 14 bases, with 17 bases between them. The CDR3: CASSQDLARGVEFF. The CDR3 nucleotides read TGCGCCAGCAGCCAAGATCTGGCCCGCGGGGTGGAGTTCTTC.

The V call is TRBV5-1, the J call TRBJ2-2; 9 bases are a match to TRBD2. After removal of 4 bases from V and 1 base from J, the junction contained 8 bases not matched to a gene. Germline V gene sequence: CDR1 SGHRS, CDR2 YFSETQ. CDR3 size: 17 residues. CDR3 bases: TGCGCCAGCAGCCCGACTAGCGGAGGATTGAACACCGGGGAGCTGTTTTTT. This gives the protein CASSPTSGGLNTGELFF.

The V gene is TRBV27, the J gene TRBJ2-1; 7 positions match TRBD1. This CDR3 is built from 18 residues. The V and J ends lost 6 bases and 7 bases, in that order; junction bases with no gene match: 21. Germline V lookup: CDR1 MNHEY, CDR2 SMNVEV (reference sequence). The chain's CDR3 is CASRPGQTASGPKNEQFF. The CDR3 DNA sequence: TGTGCCAGCAGACCGGGACAGACAGCAAGTGGACCAAAAAATGAGCAGTTCTTC.

V gene TRBV5-1 combines with J gene TRBJ2-3, with D possibly being TRBD2 (7 bases). Trimming removed 1 base from V and 6 bases from J, with 12 bases in between. The CDR3 covers 14 residues. Germline V gives CDR1 SGHRS, CDR2 YFSETQ. For the CDR3, the DNA is TGCGCCAGCAGCTTGAGAGGGGGGGCGGATACGCAGTATTTT. Translation: CASSLRGGADTQYF.

There are a few counts of this clone. The chain uses TRBV7-2 and TRBJ1-5, with TRBD1 as a possible D gene (6 bases). The CDR3 is made up of 16 amino acids. With 1 base removed from V and 1 base from J, the gap between germline ends came to 11 bases. CDR1 SGHTA and CDR2 FQGNSA come from the germline V gene. Here the CDR3 reads CASSLGGRSSNQPQHF. DNA for the CDR3: TGTGCCAGCAGCTTAGGGGGGCGGTCGAGCAATCAGCCCCAGCATTTT. Looking up the rest from reference TRBV7-2 and TRBJ1-5 gives the full variable domain: GAGVSQSPSNKVTEKGKDVELRCDPISGHTALYWYRQSLGQGLEFLIYFQGNSAPDKSGLPSDRFSAERTGGSVSTLTIQRTQQEDSAVYLCASSLGGRSSNQPQHFGDGTRLSIL.

This clone was found a few times. The chain is built from TRBV11-2 and TRBJ2-1; unclear D gene. CDR3 length: 15 residues. V shed 5 bases and J shed 0 bases, with 11 bases lying between them. The germline V gene encodes CDR1 SGHAT and CDR2 FQNNGV. In DNA, the CDR3 is TGTGCCAGCAGCCGCCGCACGGTCTCCTACAATGAGCAGTTCTTC. It encodes CASSRRTVSYNEQFF.

This chain joins TRBV11-3 and TRBJ1-4; possibly TRBD1 for D (6 bases). Trimming stripped 0 bases from V and 8 bases from J, with 13 bases between. CDR3 length equals 15 residues. Germline V gene data show CDR1 as SGHNT and CDR2 as YENEEA. CDR3 amino acids: CASSLEQGPREKLFF. CDR3 DNA: TGTGCCAGCAGCTTAGAACAGGGCCCTCGGGAAAAACTGTTTTTT.

The rearrangement joins TRBV15 to TRBJ1-2; D gene uncertain. The CDR3 runs 13 residues. Between the trimmed V and J ends, which lost 5 bases and 3 bases, there was a span of 10 bases. Per the germline V gene, CDR1 is LNHNV and CDR2 is YYDKDF (reference sequence). CDR3 bases: TGTGCCACCAGCGGCGACATAGACTATGGCTACACCTTC. Translation: CATSGDIDYGYTF. The entire variable domain, with the rest obtained from reference TRBV15 and TRBJ1-2, is as follows: DAMVIQNPRYQVTQFGKPVTLSCSQTLNHNVMYWYQQKSSQAPKLLFHYYDKDFNNEADTPDNFQSRRPNTSFCFLDIRSPGLGDTAMYLCATSGDIDYGYTFGSGTRLTVV.

CDR3 coding DNA: TGTGCCAGCAGCCATGCAGGTTACAAGTCTAACTATGGCTACACCTTC. It yields the protein CASSHAGYKSNYGYTF. The rearrangement links TRBV7-2 to TRBJ1-2; D is undetermined. V lost 5 bases and J lost 0, with 16 bases in between. This CDR3 contains 16 residues. CDR1 is SGHTA and CDR2 is FQGNSA in the germline V gene.

A note on this clone: The same CDR3 also results from other DNA sequences found in this sample. This chain uses TRBV5-4 with TRBJ2-3; D is perhaps TRBD2 (6 bases). V was cut by 0 bases and J by 5 bases, with 10 bases left in between. The CDR3 totals 14 residues. CDR1 is SGHNT and CDR2 is YYREEE in the germline V gene (reference sequence). The CDR3 loop is CASSLAGGRDTQYF. The CDR3 region has the DNA TGTGCCAGCAGCTTGGCCGGGGGACGAGATACGCAGTATTTT.

This clone was seen more than once but under ten times. Written as DNA, the CDR3 is TGTGCCAGCAGCTTAGCCTCCCGACAGATGAGCTCCTATAATTCACCCCTCCACTTT. Translating it yields CASSLASRQMSSYNSPLHF. The rearrangement joins TRBV7-8 to TRBJ1-6; D might be TRBD1 (5 bases). Germline V gives CDR1 SGHVS, CDR2 FQNEAQ. The V and J ends lost 0 bases and 0 bases respectively, with 15 bases between them. The CDR3 consists of 19 residues.

The chain employs TRBV28 and TRBJ2-3, with 7 bases lining up with TRBD1. V dropped 8 bases and J dropped 1; count of bases not matched to a gene: 3. Germline V gene data show CDR1 as MDHEN and CDR2 as SYDVKM. The CDR3 has 13 residues. CDR3 sequence reads: CASRDSGTDTQYF. The CDR3 DNA sequence: TGTGCCAGCCGGGACAGCGGCACAGATACGCAGTATTTT.

The V call is TRBV5-1, the J call TRBJ1-2, with 7 positions matching TRBD1. The ends lost 3 bases at V and 8 bases at J; junction bases unmatched: 7. The CDR3 length is 13 residues. CDR1 SGHRS and CDR2 YFSETQ come from the germline V gene. The CDR3 is CASSSRTGQGYTF. CDR3 sequence (DNA): TGCGCCAGCAGCTCTAGGACAGGCCAAGGCTACACCTTC.

This chain joins TRBV4-3 and TRBJ2-3, with D perhaps matching TRBD1 (5 bases). The CDR3 has 15 residues. CDR1 LGHNA and CDR2 YSLEER come from the germline V gene. Trimming cost V 3 bases and J 0 bases, with 10 bases left between them. The CDR3 DNA follows: TGCGCCAGCAGCCAGGGCAGGGTGAGCACAGATACGCAGTATTTT. It codes for CASSQGRVSTDTQYF.

The rearrangement uses TRBV2 and TRBJ1-3; possible D gene TRBD1, 5 bases. Germline assignment: CDR1 SNHLY and CDR2 FYNNEI. CDR3 length equals 16 residues. Trimming shortened V by 7 bases and J by 0 bases, and 16 bases separated the two germline ends. CDR3 protein: CASTRDYQSSGNTIYF. The DNA for the CDR3 is TGTGCCAGCACCCGGGACTACCAGAGCTCTGGAAACACCATATATTTT.

The rearrangement links TRBV4-1 to TRBJ2-7, with TRBD2 matching 7 bases. Losses at the gene ends were 1 base for V and 3 bases for J; bases not matched to a gene: 12. The CDR3 extends over 17 amino acids. The germline V gene encodes CDR1 MGHRA and CDR2 YSYEKL. CDR3 residues: CASSQGREREVDYEQYF. CDR3 nucleotides: TGCGCCAGCAGCCAAGGAAGGGAGCGGGAAGTAGACTACGAGCAGTACTTC.

This clone was counted between two and nine times. The rearrangement joins TRBV28 to TRBJ1-5; D is unresolved. Germline V gene data show CDR1 as MDHEN and CDR2 as SYDVKM. V lost 7 bases and J 8 bases, leaving 12 bases between the germline ends. CDR3 length: 12 amino acids. The CDR3, as DNA: TGTGCCAGCACCGTCGGAGCCGAGCCCCAGCATTTT. Amino acids: CASTVGAEPQHF. Using reference TRBV28 and TRBJ1-5 for the parts outside the CDR3, the full variable domain is DVKVTQSSRYLVKRTGEKVFLECVQDMDHENMFWYRQDPGLGLRLIYFSYDVKMKEKGDIPEGYSVSREKKERFSLILESASTNQTSMYLCASTVGAEPQHFGDGTRLSIL.

The gene calls are TRBV6-2 or TRBV6-3 and TRBJ1-6, with 8 bases fitting TRBD1. Germline lookup yields CDR1 MNHEY and CDR2 SVGEGT. The length of the CDR3 is 13 residues. V gave up 4 bases and J gave up 9 bases; unmatched junction bases: 2. The CDR3 loop is CASSSQGASPLHF. The CDR3, as DNA: TGTGCCAGCAGTTCTCAGGGGGCTTCACCCCTCCACTTT.

The J gene is TRBJ1-1, the V gene TRBV10-3; possibly TRBD1 for D (6 bases). Deletions cut 4 bases from V and 5 bases from J, with 14 bases between. The CDR3 length is 14 residues. The V gene's germline CDR1 is ENHRY and CDR2 SYGVKD. The CDR3 region is CAISARGGETEAFF. The DNA for the CDR3 is TGTGCCATCAGTGCTAGGGGGGGGGAGACTGAAGCTTTCTTT.

The chain combines TRBV2 with TRBJ2-4, with 9 bases fitting TRBD1. This CDR3 region has 12 residues. J gave up 7 bases and V 8 bases, and 3 bases lay outside the gene matches. Germline-derived CDR1 and CDR2 are SNHLY and FYNNEI. This CDR3 is CASGTGFNIQYF. CDR3 nucleotide sequence: TGTGCCAGCGGGACAGGGTTTAACATTCAGTACTTC.

The V call is TRBV7-6, the J call TRBJ2-1; 8 nucleotides agree with TRBD1. The CDR3 length is 18 residues. J lost 9 bases, V lost 2 bases, and 18 bases had no gene match. The germline V gene has CDR1 SGHVS and CDR2 FNYEAQ. The DNA of the CDR3 is TGTGCCAGCAGCTTAAGGGGCCCGGTGGACAGGGTAGGAGGTGAGCAGTTCTTC. Translation gives CASSLRGPVDRVGGEQFF.

This chain links TRBV25-1 with TRBJ2-7; 7 positions match TRBD1. The CDR3 consists of 17 residues. Germline assignment: CDR1 MGHDK and CDR2 SYGVNS. J gave up 4 bases and V 1 base, and 13 bases lay outside the gene matches. The CDR3 nucleotides read TGTGCCAGCAGTGAATGGGTTTTTGGGGACAGAGAGTACGAGCAGTACTTC. This encodes CASSEWVFGDREYEQYF.

The chain joins TRBV2 to TRBJ1-2; D is possibly TRBD1 (5 bases). The CDR3 runs to 14 residues. Between the trimmed V and J ends, which lost 7 bases and 5 bases, there was a span of 17 bases. Germline V gene lookup returns CDR1 SNHLY and CDR2 FYNNEI. The CDR3: CASTRVRDLYGYTF. In DNA form, the CDR3 reads TGTGCCAGCACCCGAGTCAGGGATCTATATGGCTACACCTTC.

This clone was detected ten times or more. J is TRBJ1-6 and V is TRBV3-1 (or the pseudogene TRBV3-2), with TRBD1 identical over 7 bases. This CDR3 has 16 residues. Trimming removed 2 bases from V and 7 bases from J; junction bases left unmatched: 8. The V gene's germline CDR1 is LGHDT and CDR2 YNNKEL (reference sequence). CDR3: CASSQMTGSKNSPLHF. For the CDR3, the DNA is TGTGCCAGCAGCCAAATGACAGGGTCAAAGAATTCACCCCTCCACTTT.